This passage covers 9 T cell receptor beta chains from one sample sequenced in a study of ipilimumab plus nivolumab after autologous stem cell transplantation. TCRdb's copy holds only in-frame clones and misses some; the assay was immunoSEQ multiplex PCR. The sample has approximately 40,000 clones, more than 85% seen once. Sequences were derived from PBMCs, sampled in a trial of ipilimumab plus nivolumab as post-transplant consolidation. These receptors all stem from a male donor with multiple myeloma.

This chain links TRBV23-1 with TRBJ2-1; D gene uncertain. TRBV23-1 counts as an open reading frame of uncertain function. Trimming stripped 7 bases from V and 6 bases from J, with 10 bases between. This CDR3 region has 12 residues. The CDR3 region has the DNA TGCGCCAGCATCACGGTTTGCAATGAGCAGTTCTTC. It encodes CASITVCNEQFF.

This chain's CDR3 is CASSRRRGRLPGNTIYF. CDR3 bases: TGTGCCAGCAGCCGGCGCAGGGGGCGCTTACCTGGAAACACCATATATTTT. V and J are TRBV7-9 and TRBJ1-3, with 8 bases aligning to TRBD1. Looked up from germline, CDR1 is SEHNR and CDR2 is FQNEAQ (reference sequence). Germline trimming cut 5 bases from V and 2 bases from J; bases unmatched to any gene: 11. The CDR3 runs to 17 residues.

This chain joins TRBV9 and TRBJ2-1; the D is unclear. The V gene lost 3 bases and the J gene lost 1 base, with 5 bases spanning the gap. Germline values: CDR1 SGDLS, CDR2 YYNGEE. CDR3 length equals 13 residues. The CDR3 coding sequence is TGTGCCAGCAGCGGGGTATCCTACAATGAGCAGTTCTTC. This encodes CASSGVSYNEQFF.

This clone was seen once. This rearrangement joins TRBV18 to TRBJ2-7, with 10 bases lining up with TRBD1. J lost 2 bases, V lost 8 bases, and 9 bases had no gene match. The length of the CDR3 is 15 residues. CDR1 and CDR2 (germline): KGHSH, LQKENI. CDR3: CASTPGTGATYEQYF. The CDR3 DNA reads as TGTGCCAGCACTCCAGGGACAGGGGCGACCTACGAGCAGTACTTC.

This clone was picked up a small number of times. The chain joins TRBV23-1 to TRBJ1-5; 8 nucleotides agree with TRBD1. TRBV23-1 is assigned to the ORF class and has an uncertain function. With 3 bases clipped from V and 5 bases from J, the junction kept 6 bases outside the gene matches. The length of the CDR3 is 15 residues. The DNA of the CDR3 is TGCGCCAGCAGTCACCCTGGACAGGGTCATCAGCCCCAGCATTTT. Translated: CASSHPGQGHQPQHF.

The chain has TRBV11-2 and TRBJ2-7; 13 bases fit TRBD2. The CDR3 has 14 amino acids. Germline CDR1 is SGHAT and CDR2 is FQNNGV. The V gene end was trimmed by 6 bases and the J gene end by 4 bases; junction bases not matched to a gene: 3. CDR3 in amino acids: CASRLTSGRYEQYF. The CDR3, as DNA: TGTGCCAGCAGACTGACTAGCGGGAGGTACGAGCAGTACTTC.

The chain recombines TRBV6-5 with TRBJ2-7; possibly TRBD2 for D (6 bases). This CDR3 has 14 amino acids. Germline V lookup: CDR1 MNHEY, CDR2 SVGAGI. Trimming took off 6 bases at V and 0 bases at J, with 12 bases between the two ends. CDR3 sequence reads: CASRRDVSSYEQYF. For the CDR3, the DNA is TGTGCCAGCAGGCGGGACGTTAGCTCCTACGAGCAGTACTTC.

This clone was seen a single time. The genes are TRBV7-9 and TRBJ2-7, with D perhaps matching TRBD2 (6 bases). The CDR3 is 13 residues long. Germline CDR1 SEHNR, CDR2 FQNEAQ (reference sequence). The V end was cut by 8 bases, the J end by 1 base, with 12 bases between. CDR3 sequence: CASSAGPSYEQYF. CDR3 in DNA: TGTGCCAGCTCGGCGGGGCCATCCTACGAGCAGTACTTC.

V gene TRBV27 combines with J gene TRBJ2-2; 10 nucleotides match TRBD1. This CDR3 is 16 amino acids long. Trimming cost V 2 bases and J 5 bases; bases outside gene matches: 5. Germline CDR1 is MNHEY and CDR2 is SMNVEV (reference sequence). The CDR3 protein is CASSLRQGAYTGELFF. For the CDR3, the DNA is TGTGCCAGCAGTTTACGACAGGGGGCCTATACCGGGGAGCTGTTTTTT.